This TCR beta chain emerged from a study of regulatory T cells in long-lasting Graves disease. The CDR3 consists of 15 residues. The V gene lost 7 bases and the J gene lost 4 bases, with 17 bases spanning the gap. Germline-derived CDR1 and CDR2 are MDHEN and SYDVKM. This clonotype has a handful of counts. Combining iRepertoire HTBI primers with Arm-PCR of CDR3 regions, the authors built TCR beta libraries. TCRdb ran MiXCR on the multiplex PCR reads and lists one entry per CDR3 protein. In the table there are around 330,000 distinct CDR3 sequences, approximately 20% of which are singletons. The time point is: newly diagnosed GD, antithyroid drugs for less than 3 months. The TCR library used RNA extracted from PBMCs.

The input for sequencing was peripheral blood mononuclear cells (PBMCs), taken at new diagnosis, from a patient treated with antithyroid drugs. The receptor's source is a female donor with Graves disease. This chain links TRBV28 with TRBJ1-5; D ambiguous. Here the CDR3 DNA reads TGTGCCAGCACCAGAGGGTTGTTAGGGAATCAGCCCCAGCATTTT. Its translation: CASTRGLLGNQPQHF. Filled out from reference TRBV28 and TRBJ1-5, the complete variable domain reads DVKVTQSSRYLVKRTGEKVFLECVQDMDHENMFWYRQDPGLGLRLIYFSYDVKMKEKGDIPEGYSVSREKKERFSLILESASTNQTSMYLCASTRGLLGNQPQHFGDGTRLSIL.